This TCR beta chain was documented in a study of blood T cell repertoires in COVID-19. Overall study context: Both acute and convalescent COVID-19 samples were obtained from the United States, Italy and Spain. In each case, the material was cDNA or gDNA derived from T cells, B-cell-depleted T cells, or PBMCs.

Germline assignment: CDR1 SGDLS and CDR2 YYNGEE. There are 13 residues in the CDR3. Trimming shortened V by 0 bases and J by 3 bases, and 5 bases separated the two germline ends. Profiled with immunoSEQ multiplex PCR; TCRdb holds only in-frame clones, not every one. Of hundreds of thousands of clones listed, roughly nine tenths are singletons. Those enrolled in Seattle joined during active infection and were followed longitudinally afterward. The chain joins TRBV9 to TRBJ2-3; D not certain. The TCR comes from a woman aged 25 to 39 with COVID-19, enrolled during active disease. The source material was peripheral blood. The CDR3 DNA reads as TGTGCCAGCAGCGTAGCTTTTACAGATACGCAGTATTTT. It is translated as CASSVAFTDTQYF.